Each of the 17 T cell receptor beta chains below was sequenced from the same sample in a study of shared clonotypes between healthy human individuals. The assay was immunoSEQ multiplex PCR, and TCRdb's table has in-frame clones only and misses some. The table records about 2.4 million clones, approximately 92% of them present only once. Sequenced: naive CD4+ T cells sorted from blood. Stated subset: CD45RA+ positively selected. Receptor source: a man aged 18 to 30 in good health.

This clone was observed once. The V call is TRBV7-2, the J call TRBJ2-1, with no clear D. V was trimmed by 1 base and J by 0 bases, leaving 10 bases between them. Per the germline V gene, CDR1 is SGHTA and CDR2 is FQGNSA. CDR3 size: 16 residues. The CDR3 loop reads CASSLEGKSSYNEQFF. In nucleotides, the CDR3 is TGTGCCAGCAGCTTAGAGGGCAAGAGCTCCTACAATGAGCAGTTCTTC.

V usage is TRBV15 and J usage is TRBJ1-5; the match to TRBD1 covers 12 bases. The germline gives CDR1 LNHNV, CDR2 YYDKDF (reference sequence). The CDR3 totals 14 residues. With V trimmed by 5 bases and J by 6 bases, 2 bases remained unmatched. Written as DNA, the CDR3 is TGTGCCACCAGCCGGGACAGGGGGCTTCAGCCCCAGCATTTT. Amino acid sequence: CATSRDRGLQPQHF. Supplemented by reference TRBV15 and TRBJ1-5, the full variable domain reads DAMVIQNPRYQVTQFGKPVTLSCSQTLNHNVMYWYQQKSSQAPKLLFHYYDKDFNNEADTPDNFQSRRPNTSFCFLDIRSPGLGDTAMYLCATSRDRGLQPQHFGDGTRLSIL.

V gene TRBV5-4 combines with J gene TRBJ2-7, with 10 bases fitting TRBD2. CDR1 and CDR2 (germline): SGHNT, YYREEE (reference sequence). V shed 4 bases and J 6 bases; nucleotides not matched to a gene: 13. The length of the CDR3 is 16 residues. The CDR3 reads CASSGSSGGVLVEQYF. CDR3 DNA: TGTGCCAGCAGCGGCTCCAGCGGGGGGGTACTGGTCGAGCAGTACTTC. The full variable domain, completed using reference TRBV5-4 and TRBJ2-7, is ETGVTQSPTHLIKTRGQQVTLRCSSQSGHNTVSWYQQALGQGPQFIFQYYREEENGRGNFPPRFSGLQFPNYSSELNVNALELDDSALYLCASSGSSGGVLVEQYFGPGTRLTVT.

This clone came up a few times. The chain carries TRBV28 and TRBJ1-6; tentatively, D is TRBD1 (5 bases). Deletions cut 8 bases from V and 9 bases from J, with 17 bases between. The V gene's germline CDR1 is MDHEN and CDR2 SYDVKM. The CDR3 totals 14 residues. Here the CDR3 reads CASHVEQGSSPLHF. The CDR3 DNA follows: TGTGCCAGCCACGTAGAGCAGGGAAGTTCACCCCTCCACTTT.

In DNA, the CDR3 is TGTGCCAGCAGCGCAGGACAGGACGGATATGGCTACACCTTC. Residues: CASSAGQDGYGYTF. The chain has TRBV7-9 and TRBJ1-2; 7 positions agree with TRBD1. CDR1 and CDR2 from the germline V gene are SEHNR and FQNEAQ (reference sequence). The CDR3 totals 14 residues. V dropped 5 bases and J dropped 5; count of bases not matched to a gene: 8.

The chain combines TRBV6-1 with TRBJ1-5; D remains ambiguous. V lost 4 bases and J lost 0, with 7 bases in between. This CDR3 is 14 amino acids long. The germline CDR1 and CDR2 sequences are MNHNS and SASEGT. The CDR3 loop is CASSVQYSNQPQHF. The CDR3 DNA is TGTGCCAGCAGTGTACAGTATAGCAATCAGCCCCAGCATTTT.

This chain links TRBV11-2 with TRBJ2-2; TRBD1 aligns across 8 bases. From germline, CDR1 is SGHAT and CDR2 FQNNGV. This CDR3 spans 16 amino acids. Trimming removed 5 bases from V and 7 bases from J; junction bases left unmatched: 12. The CDR3, as DNA: TGTGCCAGCAGCATCACAGGGGGTAAAGGGTTCGGGGAGCTGTTTTTT. Translation: CASSITGGKGFGELFF.

This rearrangement joins TRBV27 to TRBJ2-7; D is uncertain. The V gene's germline CDR1 is MNHEY and CDR2 SMNVEV (reference sequence). V was clipped by 3 bases and J by 3 bases, with 9 bases between them. This CDR3 contains 13 residues. In nucleotides, the CDR3 is TGTGCCAGCAGTTTTCGAATACACTACGAGCAGTACTTC. Residues: CASSFRIHYEQYF.

The chain employs TRBV4-1 and TRBJ2-1; 9 nucleotides line up with TRBD2. Germline loops: CDR1 MGHRA, CDR2 YSYEKL. V gave up 0 bases and J gave up 11 bases; unmatched junction bases: 5. CDR3 length equals 14 residues. The CDR3 DNA is TGCGCCAGCAGCCAAGATGGCGGGAGGGTGAAGCAGTTCTTC. Residues: CASSQDGGRVKQFF.

V is TRBV9 and J is TRBJ1-3; D is undetermined. With 4 bases removed from V and 0 bases from J, the gap between germline ends came to 8 bases. Germline CDR1 reads SGDLS; CDR2 reads YYNGEE. The CDR3 loop spans 14 amino acids. The CDR3 coding sequence is TGTGCCAGCAGCCACGGGAACTCTGGAAACACCATATATTTT. Translated, it gives CASSHGNSGNTIYF.

V gene TRBV5-4 combines with J gene TRBJ1-2; TRBD1 matches at 8 bases. The CDR3 totals 16 residues. The ends lost 3 bases at V and 1 base at J; junction bases unmatched: 8. Per germline, CDR1 SGHNT and CDR2 YYREEE (reference sequence). The CDR3 coding sequence is TGTGCCAGCAGCTCCCCCGGTGGACAGGGTAACTATGGCTACACCTTC. Protein: CASSSPGGQGNYGYTF. The full variable domain, completed using reference TRBV5-4 and TRBJ1-2, is ETGVTQSPTHLIKTRGQQVTLRCSSQSGHNTVSWYQQALGQGPQFIFQYYREEENGRGNFPPRFSGLQFPNYSSELNVNALELDDSALYLCASSSPGGQGNYGYTFGSGTRLTVV.

The table lists this clone with a count of one. The CDR3 bases are TGCAGCGTTCGGGACGGAGCAGATACGCAGTATTTT. Translating gives CSVRDGADTQYF. V and J are TRBV29-1 and TRBJ2-3, with D perhaps TRBD1 or TRBD2 (5 bases each). Looked up from germline, CDR1 is SQVTM and CDR2 is ANQGSEA. V dropped 5 bases and J dropped 4 bases, with 10 bases sitting between them. The CDR3 is made up of 12 amino acids.

This clone was picked up a small number of times. CDR3 amino acids: CASSQAGDREKLFF. The CDR3 bases are TGCGCCAGCAGCCAAGCGGGGGACAGGGAAAAACTGTTTTTT. The chain recombines TRBV4-1 with TRBJ1-4, with TRBD1 identical over 8 bases. The CDR3 contains 14 residues. V shed 1 base and J 8 bases; nucleotides not matched to a gene: 3. CDR1 MGHRA and CDR2 YSYEKL come from the germline V gene.

This clone was seen more than once but under ten times. This sequence joins TRBV30 and TRBJ1-1, with TRBD1 as a possible D gene (6 bases). Germline loops: CDR1 GTSNPN, CDR2 SVGIG (reference sequence). The CDR3 contains 13 residues. The V and J ends lost 4 bases and 4 bases respectively, with 13 bases between them. As DNA, the CDR3 is TGTGCCTGGAAAGGGGGAGGAGGCACTGAAGCTTTCTTT. This encodes CAWKGGGGTEAFF.

The chain carries TRBV6-1 and TRBJ2-1; 7 bases are shared with TRBD2. The CDR3 loop spans 14 amino acids. V lost 5 bases and J lost 6; bases outside the gene matches: 7. Germline values: CDR1 MNHNS, CDR2 SASEGT. The CDR3 DNA is TGTGCCAGCAGTAGCGGGGCGGCCCTCAATGAGCAGTTCTTC. Translated, it gives CASSSGAALNEQFF.

The CDR3 loop is CASSPPGLGRAIQETQYF. CDR3 DNA: TGTGCCAGCTCACCACCGGGATTGGGCAGGGCGATCCAAGAGACCCAGTACTTC. The V gene is TRBV18, the J gene TRBJ2-5, with D possibly being TRBD1 (5 bases). The CDR3 runs 18 residues. The ends were cut back, 0 bases at V and 1 base at J, with 18 bases in the middle. Germline CDR1 reads KGHSH; CDR2 reads LQKENI. Variable domain in full (rest from reference TRBV18 and TRBJ2-5): NAGVMQNPRHLVRRRGQEARLRCSPMKGHSHVYWYRQLPEEGLKFMVYLQKENIIDESGMPKERFSAEFPKEGPSILRIQQVVRGDSAAYFCASSPPGLGRAIQETQYFGPGTRLLVL.

The chain has TRBV11-2 and TRBJ2-1, with 12 positions matching TRBD2. Trimming cost V 3 bases and J 10 bases; bases outside gene matches: 10. Germline V CDR1 and CDR2: SGHAT, FQNNGV. CDR3 length equals 16 residues. Here the CDR3 DNA reads TGTGCCAGCAGCTTGGAAAGGACTAGCGGGATCGGGGAGCAGTTCTTC. Residues: CASSLERTSGIGEQFF.